These T cell receptor beta chains were read from a single sample in a study of T cells after yellow fever vaccination. TCRdb re-called the 5' RACE reads through MiXCR, storing one row per CDR3 protein. The repertoire holds about 510,000 distinct CDR3 sequences, with 21% as singletons. This specimen consisted of PBMCs, obtained 21 days after the first yellow fever vaccination. Receptors were obtained from a man aged 18 to 35 who received the YFV17D yellow fever vaccine. CDR3s include the opening cysteine and the closing phenylalanine or tryptophan. The order of the fields is D gene, V gene, clone size, J gene, CDR3 protein, CDR3 DNA. A D gene is named only where the DNA matches it firmly. Clone size is shown for a subset of rows, as once, few, many or a class of expanded clone.

-	TRBV5-1	-	TRBJ2-7	CASSLTGPIEQYF	TGCGCCAGCAGCTTGACAGGACCGATCGAGCAGTACTTC
-	TRBV4-3	few	TRBJ2-7	CASSQGVSNSYEQYF	TGCGCCAGCAGCCAAGGGGTCTCAAACTCCTACGAGCAGTACTTC
TRBD1	TRBV10-1	few	TRBJ2-7	CASSERTGPSYEQYF	TGCGCCAGCAGTGAAAGGACAGGGCCCTCCTACGAGCAGTACTTC
-	TRBV20-1	-	TRBJ1-1	CSARGHLNTEAFF	TGCAGTGCTAGAGGCCACTTGAACACTGAAGCTTTCTTT
TRBD2	TRBV27	-	TRBJ2-1	CASGYEQFF	TGTGCTAGCGGGTATGAGCAGTTCTTC
-	TRBV5-1	-	TRBJ1-6	CASSLTASSYNSPLHF	TGCGCCAGCAGCTTGACAGCCAGCTCCTATAATTCACCCCTCCACTTT
TRBD1	TRBV4-3	-	TRBJ1-5	CASSHYRGGNQPQHF	TGCGCCAGCAGCCACTACAGGGGTGGTAATCAGCCCCAGCATTTT
TRBD1	TRBV5-4	-	TRBJ2-2	CASSATGEHTGELFF	TGTGCCAGCAGCGCGACAGGGGAACACACCGGGGAGCTGTTTTTT
-	TRBV7-2	-	TRBJ2-2	CASSLPGTAGELFF	TGTGCCAGCAGCTTACCGGGGACGGCCGGGGAGCTGTTTTTT
TRBD1	TRBV5-6	-	TRBJ1-1	CASSQNRGNTEAFF	TGTGCCAGCAGCCAAAACAGGGGGAACACTGAAGCTTTCTTT
-	TRBV12-3/TRBV12-4	-	TRBJ1-2	CASTLLGVAGGYTF	TGTGCCAGCACCTTATTGGGAGTAGCCGGTGGCTACACCTTC
TRBD1	TRBV6-4	few	TRBJ2-3	CASSAHRGKTDTQYF	TGTGCCAGCAGTGCGCACAGGGGGAAGACAGATACGCAGTATTTT
TRBD2	TRBV19	few	TRBJ2-3	CASSISGLAATDTQYF	TGTGCCAGTAGTATTTCGGGACTAGCGGCCACAGATACGCAGTATTTT
TRBD1	TRBV5-4	few	TRBJ1-2	CASSSSGQGREDTF	TGTGCCAGCAGCTCCTCGGGACAGGGGAGGGAGGACACCTTC
-	TRBV11-2	-	TRBJ2-5	CASSFSGLETQYF	TGTGCCAGCAGCTTCTCGGGGTTGGAGACCCAGTACTTC
-	TRBV20-1	-	TRBJ1-4	CSARKEKLFF	TGCAGTGCTAGGAAGGAAAAACTGTTTTTT
-	TRBV28	few	TRBJ2-6	CASSFIGIGANVLTF	TGTGCCAGCAGTTTTATCGGTATAGGGGCCAACGTCCTGACTTTC
-	TRBV7-9	-	TRBJ2-5	CASSSESARETQYF	TGTGCCAGCAGCTCGGAGTCTGCGAGGGAGACCCAGTACTTC
-	TRBV6-1	-	TRBJ2-7	CASSPDRRLYEQYF	TGTGCCAGCAGTCCTGACCGAAGGTTGTACGAGCAGTACTTC
-	TRBV12-3/TRBV12-4	few	TRBJ2-3	CASSLLQGRTDTQYF	TGTGCCAGCAGTTTACTCCAGGGACGCACAGATACGCAGTATTTT
-	TRBV6-2/TRBV6-3	few	TRBJ1-5	CASSYAGEGNQPQHF	TGTGCCAGCAGTTACGCAGGGGAGGGCAATCAGCCCCAGCATTTT
-	TRBV6-5	-	TRBJ1-5	CASSYSGVGTPSNQPQHF	TGTGCCAGCAGTTACTCCGGGGTCGGCACCCCTAGCAATCAGCCCCAGCATTTT
-	TRBV5-5	-	TRBJ2-7	CASSPLRGSVSYEQYF	TGTGCCAGCAGCCCCCTGAGGGGTAGCGTAAGCTACGAGCAGTACTTC
-	TRBV2	-	TRBJ2-3	CASKEGATIDTQYF	TGTGCCAGCAAGGAGGGGGCTACGATAGATACGCAGTATTTT
-	TRBV12-3/TRBV12-4	few	TRBJ2-1	CASSLGQGRDNEQFF	TGTGCCAGCAGTTTAGGACAGGGGAGGGACAATGAGCAGTTCTTC
-	TRBV9	-	TRBJ1-2	CASSLRQSYGYTF	TGTGCCAGCAGCCTCCGACAGAGCTATGGCTACACCTTC
-	TRBV6-2/TRBV6-3	-	TRBJ1-2	CASSSWDPGANYGYTF	TGTGCCAGCAGTTCCTGGGACCCCGGCGCTAACTATGGCTACACCTTC